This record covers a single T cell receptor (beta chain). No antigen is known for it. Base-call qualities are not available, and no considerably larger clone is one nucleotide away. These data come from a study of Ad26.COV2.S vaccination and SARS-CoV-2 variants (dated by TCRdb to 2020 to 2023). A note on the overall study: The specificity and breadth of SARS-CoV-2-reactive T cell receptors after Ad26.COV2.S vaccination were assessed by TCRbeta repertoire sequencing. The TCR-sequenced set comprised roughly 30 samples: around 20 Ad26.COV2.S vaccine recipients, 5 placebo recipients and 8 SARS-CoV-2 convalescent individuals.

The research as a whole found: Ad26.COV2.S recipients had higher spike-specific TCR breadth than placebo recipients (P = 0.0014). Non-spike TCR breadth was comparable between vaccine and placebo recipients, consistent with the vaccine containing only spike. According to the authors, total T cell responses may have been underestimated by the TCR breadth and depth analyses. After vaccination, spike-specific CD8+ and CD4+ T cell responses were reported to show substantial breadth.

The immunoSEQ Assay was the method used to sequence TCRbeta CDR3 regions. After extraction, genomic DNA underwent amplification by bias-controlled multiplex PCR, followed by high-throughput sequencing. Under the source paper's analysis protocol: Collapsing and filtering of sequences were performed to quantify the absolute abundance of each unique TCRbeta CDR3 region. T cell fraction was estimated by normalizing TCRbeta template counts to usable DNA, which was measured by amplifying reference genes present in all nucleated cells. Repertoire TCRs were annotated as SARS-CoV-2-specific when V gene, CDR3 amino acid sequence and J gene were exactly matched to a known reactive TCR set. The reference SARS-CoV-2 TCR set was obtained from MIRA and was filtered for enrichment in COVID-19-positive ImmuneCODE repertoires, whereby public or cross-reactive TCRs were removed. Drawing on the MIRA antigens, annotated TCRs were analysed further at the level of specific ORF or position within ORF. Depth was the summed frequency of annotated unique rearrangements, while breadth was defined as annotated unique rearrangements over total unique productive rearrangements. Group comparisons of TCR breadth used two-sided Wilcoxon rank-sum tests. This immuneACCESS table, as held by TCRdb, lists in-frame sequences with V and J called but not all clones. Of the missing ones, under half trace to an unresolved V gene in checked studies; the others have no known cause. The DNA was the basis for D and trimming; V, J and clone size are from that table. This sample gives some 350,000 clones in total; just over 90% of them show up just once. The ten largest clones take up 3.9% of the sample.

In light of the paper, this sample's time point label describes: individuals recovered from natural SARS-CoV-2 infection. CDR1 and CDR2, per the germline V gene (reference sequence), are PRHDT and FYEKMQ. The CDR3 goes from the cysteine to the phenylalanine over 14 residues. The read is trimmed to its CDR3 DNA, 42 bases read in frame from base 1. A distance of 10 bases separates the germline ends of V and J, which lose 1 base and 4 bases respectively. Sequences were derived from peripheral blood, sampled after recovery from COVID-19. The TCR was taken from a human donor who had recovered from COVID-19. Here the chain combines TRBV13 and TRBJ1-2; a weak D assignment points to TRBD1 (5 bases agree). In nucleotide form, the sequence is TGTGCCAGCAGCTTAGAACGTCAGGGCTATGGCTACACCTTC. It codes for CASSLERQGYGYTF.